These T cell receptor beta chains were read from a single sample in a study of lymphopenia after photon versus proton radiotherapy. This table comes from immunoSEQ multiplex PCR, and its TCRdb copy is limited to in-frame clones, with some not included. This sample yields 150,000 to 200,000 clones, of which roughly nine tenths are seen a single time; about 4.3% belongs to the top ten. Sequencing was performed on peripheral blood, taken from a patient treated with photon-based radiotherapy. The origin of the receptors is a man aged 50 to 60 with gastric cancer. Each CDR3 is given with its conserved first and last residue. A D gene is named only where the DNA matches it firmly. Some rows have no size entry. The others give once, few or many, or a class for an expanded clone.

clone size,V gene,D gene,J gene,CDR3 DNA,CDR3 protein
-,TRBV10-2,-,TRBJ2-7,TGCGCCGTCCGCTGGGGGTCGGGGGGCCAGAGGGACTACGAGCAGTACTTC,CAVRWGSGGQRDYEQYF
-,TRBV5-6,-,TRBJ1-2,TGTGCCAGCAGCAACCCCGGGACCCTAGGAAATGGCTACACCTTC,CASSNPGTLGNGYTF
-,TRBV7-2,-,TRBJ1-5,TGTGCCAGCAGCTGGGGACTGCTCACCAATCAGCCCCAGCATTTT,CASSWGLLTNQPQHF
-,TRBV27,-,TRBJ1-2,TGTGCCAGCAGTTTATGGACTGGCGATGGCTACACCTTC,CASSLWTGDGYTF
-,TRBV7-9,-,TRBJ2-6,TGTGCCAGCGCCTCAGGATCTGGGGCCAACGTCCTGACTTTC,CASASGSGANVLTF
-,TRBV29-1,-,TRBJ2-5,TGCAGCGTTGAACCGGGGCGGGGAGAGACCCAGTACTTC,CSVEPGRGETQYF
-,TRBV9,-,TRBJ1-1,TGTGCCAGCAGCTTTGGACAGATGAACACTGAAGCTTTCTTT,CASSFGQMNTEAFF
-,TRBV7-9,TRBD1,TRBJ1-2,TGTGCCAGCAGCTTAGGCACGGGACAGGACGAGTATGGCTACACCTTC,CASSLGTGQDEYGYTF
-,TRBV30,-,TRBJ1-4,TGTGCCTGGAGCGATAACACGGGTGAAAAACTGTTTTTT,CAWSDNTGEKLFF
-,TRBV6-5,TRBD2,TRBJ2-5,TGTGCCAGCAGTTACTCAAGGACTAGCCCAGAGACCCAGTACTTC,CASSYSRTSPETQYF
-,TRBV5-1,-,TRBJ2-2,TGCGCCAGCAGCTTTCCCACCGGGGAGCTGTTTTTT,CASSFPTGELFF
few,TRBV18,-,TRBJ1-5,TGTGCCAGCTCACCGGAAGGGAATCAGCCCCAGCATTTT,CASSPEGNQPQHF
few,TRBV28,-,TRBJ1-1,TGTGCCAGCAGTCGGCGTGGGGGTTACACTGAAGCTTTCTTT,CASSRRGGYTEAFF
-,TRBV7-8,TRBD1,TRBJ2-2,TGTGCCAGCAGCTTAGCTACAGGGGGCAGTGGGTACACCGGGGAGCTGTTTTTT,CASSLATGGSGYTGELFF
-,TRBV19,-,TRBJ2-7,TGTGCCAGTAGTATTGGTAGCGGTGCCTACGAGCAGTACTTC,CASSIGSGAYEQYF
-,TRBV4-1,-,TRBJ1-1,TGCGCCAGCAGCCAAGGGCCGCTTATGAACACTGAAGCTTTCTTT,CASSQGPLMNTEAFF
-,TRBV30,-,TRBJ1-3,TGTGCCTGGAGTGTAGGCTCTGGAAACACCATATATTTT,CAWSVGSGNTIYF
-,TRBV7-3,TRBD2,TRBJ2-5,TGTGCCAGCAGCTTTCTAGCGGGGGAAGAGACCCAGTACTTC,CASSFLAGEETQYF
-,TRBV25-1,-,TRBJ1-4,TGTGCCAGCAAATGGGACGGTAATGAAAAACTGTTTTTT,CASKWDGNEKLFF
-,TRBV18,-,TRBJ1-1,TGTGCCAGCTCACCACAGCTAACAGGAGCCGAAACTGAAGCTTTCTTT,CASSPQLTGAETEAFF
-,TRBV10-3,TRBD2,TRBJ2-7,TGTGCCATCAGTGAAGAGTCTAGCGGGAGCTACGAGCAGTACTTC,CAISEESSGSYEQYF
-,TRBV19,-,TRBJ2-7,TGTGCCAGTAGTGCCAGCACGACCTACGAGCAGTACTTC,CASSASTTYEQYF
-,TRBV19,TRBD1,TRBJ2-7,TGTGCCAGTAGCCCGACAGGGGACCCCCGTTACGAGCAGTACTTC,CASSPTGDPRYEQYF
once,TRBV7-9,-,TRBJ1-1,TGTGCCAGCAGCAACGATCCACCGAACACTGAAGCTTTCTTT,CASSNDPPNTEAFF
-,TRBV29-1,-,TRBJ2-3,TGCAGCGTTCGTTTGCGGGACAGCACAGATACGCAGTATTTT,CSVRLRDSTDTQYF
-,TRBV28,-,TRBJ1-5,TGTGCCAGCAGACGTGGTGGACTCGCTACTAGCAATCAGCCCCAGCATTTT,CASRRGGLATSNQPQHF
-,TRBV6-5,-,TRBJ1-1,TGTGCCAGCAGTTACGACGGCCTGTCTGAAGCTTTCTTT,CASSYDGLSEAFF
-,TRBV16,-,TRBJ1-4,TGTGCCAGCAGCCCTTTCCGCGGTGAAAAACTGTTTTTT,CASSPFRGEKLFF
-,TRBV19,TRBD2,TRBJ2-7,TGTGCCAGTAGTATAGTCGGTAGCGGGAGCTACGAGCAGTACTTC,CASSIVGSGSYEQYF
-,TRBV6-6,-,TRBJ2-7,TGTGCCAGCAGTTCGACAGCGTACGAGCAGTACTTC,CASSSTAYEQYF
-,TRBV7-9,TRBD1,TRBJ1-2,TGTGCCAGCAGCCCGCCGGGACAGATCTATGGCTACACCTTC,CASSPPGQIYGYTF
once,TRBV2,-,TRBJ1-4,TGTGCCAGCAATAAGGGGGCAACTAATGAAAAACTGTTTTTT,CASNKGATNEKLFF
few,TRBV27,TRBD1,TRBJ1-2,TGTGCCAGCAGTCCGGGGACAGGGGGAATCTATGGCTACACCTTC,CASSPGTGGIYGYTF
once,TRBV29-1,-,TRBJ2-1,TGCAGCGTCTCTACAGTTTCCTACAATGAGCAGTTCTTC,CSVSTVSYNEQFF
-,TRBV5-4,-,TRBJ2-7,TGTGCCAGCAGCTGGGACCTTGGCAGGGCGGACGCCGAGCAGTACTTC,CASSWDLGRADAEQYF
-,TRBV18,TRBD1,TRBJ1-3,TGTGCCAGCTCACCATTTGGGACAGGGGCTGGAAACACCATATATTTT,CASSPFGTGAGNTIYF
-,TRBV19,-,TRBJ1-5,TGTGCCAGTAGTATAGGGGACCTCCTAAATCAGCCCCAGCATTTT,CASSIGDLLNQPQHF
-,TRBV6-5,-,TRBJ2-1,TGTGCCAGCAGCCTACAGGGCGGTGAGCAGTTCTTC,CASSLQGGEQFF
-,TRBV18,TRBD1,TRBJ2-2,TGTGCCAGCTCGCCGACAGGGAGGAACACCGGGGAGCTGTTTTTT,CASSPTGRNTGELFF
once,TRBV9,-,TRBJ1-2,TGTGCCAGCAGCGTAGAACAGCACTATGGCTACACCTTC,CASSVEQHYGYTF
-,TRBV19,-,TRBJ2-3,TGTGCCAGTAGTATCAGCGAGGCAGATACGCAGTATTTT,CASSISEADTQYF
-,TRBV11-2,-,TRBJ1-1,TGTGCCAGCAGCCCCGGACAGCTGAACACTGAAGCTTTCTTT,CASSPGQLNTEAFF
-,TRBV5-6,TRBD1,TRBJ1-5,TGTGCCAGCAGCGGGGGGACAGCTAGCAATCAGCCCCAGCATTTT,CASSGGTASNQPQHF
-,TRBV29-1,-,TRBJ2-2,TGCAGCGTTGAAGGAGCCGGGGAGCTGTTTTTT,CSVEGAGELFF
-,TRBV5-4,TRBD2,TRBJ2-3,TGTGCCAGCAGAAAGGAGGGACTAGCGCCCGATACGCAGTATTTT,CASRKEGLAPDTQYF
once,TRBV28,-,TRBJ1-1,TGTGCCAGCAGTTTGGGGCCAAACGCTTTCTTT,CASSLGPNAFF
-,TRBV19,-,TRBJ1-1,TGTGCCAGTAGTTATAGATGGGGAACCCGAAGCCCTGAAGCTTTCTTT,CASSYRWGTRSPEAFF
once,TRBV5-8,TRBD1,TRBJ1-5,TGTGCCAGCAGCCCTGGGACAGGGATGAGGAATCAGCCCCAGCATTTT,CASSPGTGMRNQPQHF
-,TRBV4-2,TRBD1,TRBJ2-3,TGTGCCAGCAGCCAAGAGGGGGGACAGGGCTCAGATACGCAGTATTTT,CASSQEGGQGSDTQYF
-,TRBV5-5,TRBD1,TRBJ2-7,TGTGCCAGCAGCCAGGACAGGGCTCGATATTACGAGCAGTACTTC,CASSQDRARYYEQYF
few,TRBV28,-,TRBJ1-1,TGTGCCAGCAGCGACTACACTGAAGCTTTCTTT,CASSDYTEAFF
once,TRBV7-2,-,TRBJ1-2,TGTGCCAGCAGCTTAGTGTTGGTCCCCTATGGTGGCTACACCTTC,CASSLVLVPYGGYTF
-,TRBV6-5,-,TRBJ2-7,TGTGCCAGCAGTTACGGGGCTAGTGACGAGCAGTACTTC,CASSYGASDEQYF
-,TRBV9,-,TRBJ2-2,TGTGCCAGCAGCGCCAATCTAGCGAACGACGGGGAGCTGTTTTTT,CASSANLANDGELFF
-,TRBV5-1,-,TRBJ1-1,TGCGCCAGCAGCAGCAGGGGTTATGGGAACACTGAAGCTTTCTTT,CASSSRGYGNTEAFF
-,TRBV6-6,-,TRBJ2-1,TGTGCCAGCAGTCGGGGTGGTCTGGGCAATGAGCAGTTCTTC,CASSRGGLGNEQFF
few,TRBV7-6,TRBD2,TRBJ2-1,TGTGCCAGCAGCCTCCGCCTAGCGGGACCTTACAATGAGCAGTTCTTC,CASSLRLAGPYNEQFF
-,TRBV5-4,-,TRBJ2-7,TGTGCCAGCAGTTTTTACTACGAGCAGTACTTC,CASSFYYEQYF
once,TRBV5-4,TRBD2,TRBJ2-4,TGTGCCAGCAGCTTGGGTCTAGCGGCGAACATTCAGTACTTC,CASSLGLAANIQYF
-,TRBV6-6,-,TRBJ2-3,TGTGCCAGCACCAAGGACATAAGCACAGATACGCAGTATTTT,CASTKDISTDTQYF